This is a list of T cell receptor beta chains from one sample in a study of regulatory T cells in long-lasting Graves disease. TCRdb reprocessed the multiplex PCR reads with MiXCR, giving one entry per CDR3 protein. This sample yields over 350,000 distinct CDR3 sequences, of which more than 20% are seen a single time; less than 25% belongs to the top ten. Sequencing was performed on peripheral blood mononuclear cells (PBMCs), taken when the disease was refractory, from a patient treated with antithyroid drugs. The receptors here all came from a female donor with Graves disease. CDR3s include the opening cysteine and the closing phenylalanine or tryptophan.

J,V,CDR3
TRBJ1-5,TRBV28,CASSSGQALHQPQHF
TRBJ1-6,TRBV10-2,CASSAPGTATPLHF
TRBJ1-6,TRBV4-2,CASSQVPGQGSSPLHF
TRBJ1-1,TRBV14,CASSQGPGESTEAFF
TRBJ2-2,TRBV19,CASSITAGLNTGELFF
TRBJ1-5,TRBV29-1,CSAAQGGANQPQHF
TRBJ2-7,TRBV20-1,CSARGRVAGDEQYF
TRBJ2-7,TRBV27,CASSFVGVREQYF
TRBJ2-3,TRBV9,CASSVEGSISDTQYF
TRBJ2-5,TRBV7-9,CASSGQQETQYF
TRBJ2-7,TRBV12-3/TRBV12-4,CASFGGAGEQYF
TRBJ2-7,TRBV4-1,CASSQVLAEGYEQYF
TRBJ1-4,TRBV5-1,CASSSDAEKLFF
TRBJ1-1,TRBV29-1,CSVGGGDTEAFF
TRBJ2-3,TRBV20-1,CSATPGSADTQYF
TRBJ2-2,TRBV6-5,CASSFSPRRSTGELFF
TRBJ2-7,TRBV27,CASSSPDGLFPYEQYF
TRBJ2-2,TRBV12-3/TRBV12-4,CASDRGQGGELFF
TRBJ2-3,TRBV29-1,CSVEVTTSTDTQYF
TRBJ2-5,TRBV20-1,CSARQAYQETQYF
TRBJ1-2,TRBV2,CASRLQGYYGYTF
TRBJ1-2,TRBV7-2,CASSLAERGGDYGYTF
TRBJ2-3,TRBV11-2,CASSPGIPPTDTQYF
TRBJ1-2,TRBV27,CASGKSGQTSGYTF
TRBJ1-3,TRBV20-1,CSARPAGNTIYF
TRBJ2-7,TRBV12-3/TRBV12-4,CASRLGGVSYEQYF
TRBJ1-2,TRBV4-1,CASSQDPPYGYTF
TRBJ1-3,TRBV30,CAWRRGTRTSGNTIYF
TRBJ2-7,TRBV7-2,CASSLLSWDRVYEQYF
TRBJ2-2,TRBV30,CAWTVSGRFAGELFF
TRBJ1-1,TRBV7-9,CASSEGNTEAFF
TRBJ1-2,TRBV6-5,CASSYSRSLGHGYTF
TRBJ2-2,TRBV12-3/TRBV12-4,CASSFGTHTGELFF
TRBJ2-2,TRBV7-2,CASGLAPNTGELFF
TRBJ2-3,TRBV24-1,CATSDRDSTDTQYF
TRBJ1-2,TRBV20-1,CSAREEAGGEYYGYTF
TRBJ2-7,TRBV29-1,CSVAMGVYEQYF
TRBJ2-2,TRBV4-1,CASSQGAAGALTGELFF
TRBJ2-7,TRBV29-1,CSVAGKTYEQYF
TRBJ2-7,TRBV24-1,CATYPGPHEQYF